The rows below give T cell receptor beta chains drawn from one sample of a study of CD8+ T cells in alopecia areata. The data were produced by immunoSEQ multiplex PCR, yet TCRdb's version contains in-frame clones alone and is incomplete. The top ten hold approximately 3.9% of the sample, which has more than 11,000 clones, 58% seen once. Sequencing was carried out using CD4+ Tregs sorted from blood. The receptors shown here come from a human donor with alopecia areata. Each CDR3 is given with its conserved first and last residue. The order of the fields is J gene, V gene, CDR3 protein.

TRBJ1-2,TRBV20-1,CSAFGAYGYTF
TRBJ2-7,TRBV12-5,CASGWAPGTRAYEQYF
TRBJ2-1,TRBV9,CASSVSLRTSGSISYEQFF
TRBJ2-2,TRBV6-5,CASSYPGAGELFF
TRBJ1-4,TRBV9,CASSVTRGTGREKLFF
TRBJ2-1,TRBV5-1,CASSFGSDYNEQFF
TRBJ1-5,TRBV6-7,CASSSTPGNDRNHSNQPQHF
TRBJ1-2,TRBV5-1,CASSSHRLTRTNYGYTF
TRBJ2-1,TRBV23-1,CATYCLGVTRDEQFF
TRBJ2-2,TRBV9,CASSVWRGGPTGELFF
TRBJ1-1,TRBV29-1,CSVAQGPNTEAFF
TRBJ2-7,TRBV6-6,CASTGEGYEQYF
TRBJ2-3,TRBV19,CASSEGGGTDTQYF
TRBJ1-2,TRBV5-5,CASSLRGSQYSRYGYTF
TRBJ2-1,TRBV13,CASSTRTGGSYNEQFF
TRBJ1-4,TRBV7-8,CASSLGGLGLFF
TRBJ2-5,TRBV12-5,CASGRPGQGQETQYF
TRBJ2-1,TRBV18,CASSPAAGGNNEQFF
TRBJ1-2,TRBV7-2,CASSGPGGTGYTF
TRBJ2-7,TRBV4-2,CASSQVGAGSYEQYF
TRBJ2-2,TRBV6-1,CASSEIVSWVTGELFF
TRBJ2-1,TRBV7-8,CASSLARAIEQFF
TRBJ2-5,TRBV11-2,CASSRFRTARLKETQYF
TRBJ2-7,TRBV2,CASTRRGDSFSYEQYF
TRBJ2-1,TRBV2,CASSEWLGDAPGYNEQFF